This T cell receptor beta chain was captured by sequencing in a study of beta chain features in type 1 diabetes. General observations from the study: The study left unresolved whether HLA type influences TCRB rearrangement.

Trimming removed 8 bases from V and 3 bases from J; junction bases left unmatched: 8. The CDR3 spans 14 residues. Germline lookup yields CDR1 SNHLY and CDR2 FYNNEI. As concerns this clone: Its antigen is unknown.

Investigators reverse transcribed all isolated RNA, so they sequenced expressed TCRB transcripts. Generated by immunoSEQ multiplex PCR, the TCRdb table keeps only in-frame clones and is missing some. The table has roughly 41,000 clones, 45% to 50% seen once. A single heparinised draw of around 110 mL on average was taken per donor. CD45RO/CCR7/CD25/CD127/CD95/CD27 sorting isolated CD4+ naive, central memory, regulatory and stem cell-like memory cells. V is TRBV2 and J is TRBJ2-7; 9 bases line up with TRBD1. The receptor's source is a woman aged 18-30 years in good health. Source material: central memory CD4+ T cells from blood. Written as DNA, the CDR3 is TGTGCCAGCCAGGCCGGGACAGGGTACTACGAGCAGTACTTC. Translating gives CASQAGTGYYEQYF.